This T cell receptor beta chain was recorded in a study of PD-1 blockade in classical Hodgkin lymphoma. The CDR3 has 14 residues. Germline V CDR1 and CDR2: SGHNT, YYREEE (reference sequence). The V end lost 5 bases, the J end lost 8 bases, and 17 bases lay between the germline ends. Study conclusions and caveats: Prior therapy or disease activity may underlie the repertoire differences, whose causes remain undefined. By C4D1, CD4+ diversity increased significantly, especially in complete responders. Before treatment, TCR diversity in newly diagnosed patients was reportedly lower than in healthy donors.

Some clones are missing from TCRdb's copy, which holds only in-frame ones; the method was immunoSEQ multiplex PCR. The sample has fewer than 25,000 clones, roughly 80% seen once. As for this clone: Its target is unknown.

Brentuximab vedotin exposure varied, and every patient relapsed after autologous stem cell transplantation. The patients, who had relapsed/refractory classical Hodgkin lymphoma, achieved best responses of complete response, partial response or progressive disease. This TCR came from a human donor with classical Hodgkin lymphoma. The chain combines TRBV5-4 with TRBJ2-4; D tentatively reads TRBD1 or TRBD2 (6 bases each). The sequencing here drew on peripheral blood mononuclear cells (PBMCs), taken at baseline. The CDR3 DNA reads TGTGCCAGCAGTCCCGAGGGGGGTAAAGACATTCAGTACTTC. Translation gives CASSPEGGKDIQYF.